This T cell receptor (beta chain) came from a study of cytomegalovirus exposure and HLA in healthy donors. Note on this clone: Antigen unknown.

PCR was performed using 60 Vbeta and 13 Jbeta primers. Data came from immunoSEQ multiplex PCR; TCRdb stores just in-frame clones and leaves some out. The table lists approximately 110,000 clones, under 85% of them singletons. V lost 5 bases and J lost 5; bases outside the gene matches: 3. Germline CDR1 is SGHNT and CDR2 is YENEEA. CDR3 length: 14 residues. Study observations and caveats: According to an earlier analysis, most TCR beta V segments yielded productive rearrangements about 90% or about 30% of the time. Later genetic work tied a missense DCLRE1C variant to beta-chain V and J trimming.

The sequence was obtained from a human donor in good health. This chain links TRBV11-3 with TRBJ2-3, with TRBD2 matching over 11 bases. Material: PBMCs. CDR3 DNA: TGTGCCAGCAGCGTCGGGACTAGCGGAGATACGCAGTATTTT. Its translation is CASSVGTSGDTQYF. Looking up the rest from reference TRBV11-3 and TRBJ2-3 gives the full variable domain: EAGVVQSPRYKIIEKKQPVAFWCNPISGHNTLYWYLQNLGQGPELLIRYENEEAVDDSQLPKDRFSAERLKGVDSTLKIQPAELGDSAVYLCASSVGTSGDTQYFGPGTRLTVL.